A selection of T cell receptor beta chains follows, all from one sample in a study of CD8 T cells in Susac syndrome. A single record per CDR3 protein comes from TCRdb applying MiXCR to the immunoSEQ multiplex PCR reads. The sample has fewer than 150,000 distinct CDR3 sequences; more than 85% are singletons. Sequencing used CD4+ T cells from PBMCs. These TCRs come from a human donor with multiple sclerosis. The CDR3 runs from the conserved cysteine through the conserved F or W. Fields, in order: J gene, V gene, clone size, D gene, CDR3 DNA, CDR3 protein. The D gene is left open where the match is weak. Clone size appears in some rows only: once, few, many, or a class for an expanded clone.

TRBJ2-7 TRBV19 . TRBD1 TGTGCCAGTAGTCTCCGGGACAGGGGATGGGAGCAGTACTTC CASSLRDRGWEQYF
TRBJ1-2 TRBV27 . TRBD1 TGTGCCAGCAGTTTCCGGGACAGGGATAACTATGGCTACACCTTC CASSFRDRDNYGYTF
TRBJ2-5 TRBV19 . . TGTGCCAGTAGTACGGGACGGAGCCAAGAGACCCAGTACTTC CASSTGRSQETQYF
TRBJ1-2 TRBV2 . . TGTGCCAGCAGTCAACAGGGAAGGGATGGCTACACCTTC CASSQQGRDGYTF
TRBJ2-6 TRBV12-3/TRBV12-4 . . TGTGCCAGCAGTTTAGATGGGACTGGGGCCAACGTCCTGACTTTC CASSLDGTGANVLTF
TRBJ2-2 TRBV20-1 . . TGCAGTGCTAACAGGGTAACGAACACCGGGGAGCTGTTTTTT CSANRVTNTGELFF
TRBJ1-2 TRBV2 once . TGTGCCAGCAGTGACGGACGGAACTATGGCTACACCTTC CASSDGRNYGYTF
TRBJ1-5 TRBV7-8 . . TGTGCCAGCAGCTTAGAAGGGACCTCTAAACAGCCCCAGCATTTT CASSLEGTSKQPQHF
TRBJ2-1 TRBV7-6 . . TGTGCCAGCAGCTTAGGACAGGCCAACTCCTACAATGAGCAGTTCTTC CASSLGQANSYNEQFF
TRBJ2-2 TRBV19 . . TGTGCCAGTAGTATAGATCAAGGCGGGACCGGGGAGCTGTTTTTT CASSIDQGGTGELFF
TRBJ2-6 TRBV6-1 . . TGTGCCAGCACTAGGACAGCTGGGGCCAACGTCCTGACTTTC CASTRTAGANVLTF
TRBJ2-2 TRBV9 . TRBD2 TGTGCCAGCAGCGAGGATCAAGGACTAGATGGTGGGGAGCTGTTTTTT CASSEDQGLDGGELFF
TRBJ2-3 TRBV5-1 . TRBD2 TGCGCCAGCAGCTTGGCCGGCGGGGGGGCCTTAGATACGCAGTATTTT CASSLAGGGALDTQYF
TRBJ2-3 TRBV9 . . TGTGCCAGCAGCGCCCGGGACACTAGCACAGATACGCAGTATTTT CASSARDTSTDTQYF